A single T cell receptor beta chain is shown here with its context. Its specificity is unknown. The table came from immunoSEQ multiplex PCR; TCRdb's copy has only in-frame clones and leaves some out. The sample shows 100,000 to 150,000 clones, around 90% of them seen only once. An approximately 130-subject validation cohort, separate from the 666-subject first cohort, supplied the donors. This record belongs to a study of cytomegalovirus exposure and HLA in healthy donors. Study observations and caveats: Generally TCR sequences proved uncommon, though certain public TCRs appeared in numerous donors. A later analysis found first-cohort TCR clusters tended to co-occur in the approximately 110 validation repertoires. Cytomegalovirus-associated status was assigned to about 150 TCR beta chains.

V was shortened by 2 bases and J by 5 bases, with 15 bases between the two germline ends. Germline CDR1 is MNHEY and CDR2 is SMNVEV (reference sequence). The CDR3 is 15 amino acids. J is TRBJ2-5 and V is TRBV27; tentative D call: TRBD2 (5 bases). The origin of this receptor is a woman between 18 and 30 years old in good health and CMV-seronegative. The sequencing sample was made of PBMCs. This chain's CDR3 is CASSLIGGPQETQYF. The CDR3 DNA sequence: TGTGCCAGCAGTTTAATCGGAGGACCTCAGGAGACCCAGTACTTC.